This record looks at one T cell receptor (beta chain) sequence and its context. Its antigen is not identified. Only in-frame clones appear in the TCRdb table, and some are missing; sequencing was by immunoSEQ multiplex PCR. The sample has about 41,000 clones; roughly 80% are singletons. This sample is part of a study of OX40 agonist ivuxolimab in advanced cancers. Study details: Among those enrolled, mean age was approximately 62 years (range 23 to 79) and about 79% were male. Previous treatment with anti-PD-1, anti-PD-L1 or anti-CTLA-4 therapy was allowed; 40% had received some. Findings and limits, study-wide: Both blood CD4+ and CD8+ T cells showed clonal growth by week 6 at 0.1 to 3.0 mg/kg.

The CDR3 contains 11 residues. Trimming left V 6 bases short and J 8 bases short, with 8 bases between. CDR1 is MNHNS and CDR2 is SASEGT in the germline V gene. This chain joins TRBV6-1 and TRBJ2-1, with D unresolved. Sequences were derived from CD4+ or CD8+ T cells sorted from blood, sampled in a trial of the OX40 agonist ivuxolimab. The sequence was collected from an adult with an advanced solid tumor such as melanoma, head and neck, liver or kidney cancer. The CDR3, as DNA: TGTGCCAGCAGCGCAAGTGATGAGCAGTTCTTC. It specifies CASSASDEQFF.